A single sample is the source of the 9 T cell receptor beta chains below, sequenced in a study of cytomegalovirus exposure and HLA in healthy donors. The PCR made use of 60 Vbeta and 13 Jbeta primers. Sequenced by immunoSEQ multiplex PCR; TCRdb stores in-frame clones only, minus some. The sample table sets out 100,000 to 150,000 clones. Sequencing was carried out using PBMCs. The receptors shown here come from a man aged 25 to 40 in good health and CMV-seronegative.

This chain joins TRBV6-6 and TRBJ2-7; 10 bases fit TRBD1. CDR1 and CDR2 (germline): MNHNY, SVGAGI (reference sequence). The V gene end was trimmed by 5 bases and the J gene end by 0 bases; junction bases not matched to a gene: 4. The CDR3 loop spans 15 amino acids. CDR3 sequence: CASSHGQGDSYEQYF. Written as DNA, the CDR3 is TGTGCCAGCAGTCACGGACAGGGGGACTCCTACGAGCAGTACTTC.

In DNA, the CDR3 is TGTGCCAGCAGTTTAGTACAGGGTGATTATAATTCACCCCTCCACTTT. This sequence encodes CASSLVQGDYNSPLHF. V usage is TRBV27 and J usage is TRBJ1-6; D may be TRBD1 (6 bases). The CDR3 covers 16 residues. CDR1 and CDR2 from the germline V gene are MNHEY and SMNVEV (reference sequence). V dropped 2 bases and J dropped 4 bases, with 12 bases sitting between them.

J is TRBJ1-1 and V is TRBV10-3; D is unclear. Germline values: CDR1 ENHRY, CDR2 SYGVKD. Trimming cost V 7 bases and J 3 bases, with 12 bases left between them. CDR3 length: 13 amino acids. This CDR3 reads CAITQEEDTEAFF. CDR3 DNA: TGTGCCATCACCCAGGAGGAGGACACTGAAGCTTTCTTT.

The chain employs TRBV30 and TRBJ2-7; 8 positions agree with TRBD1. CDR3 length equals 13 residues. Per germline, CDR1 GTSNPN and CDR2 SVGIG (reference sequence). Losses at the gene ends were 4 bases for V and 5 bases for J; bases not matched to a gene: 7. The CDR3 protein is CAWTQGVLDEQYF. CDR3 nucleotides: TGTGCCTGGACACAGGGGGTTTTGGACGAGCAGTACTTC.

The rearrangement uses TRBV27 and TRBJ1-2; D might be TRBD1 (6 bases). The CDR3 has 15 residues. V was pared by 4 bases and J by 0 bases, with 12 bases between. CDR1 MNHEY and CDR2 SMNVEV come from the germline V gene (reference sequence). Here the CDR3 reads CASSSHRAANYGYTF. The DNA for the CDR3 is TGTGCCAGCAGTTCCCACAGGGCTGCTAACTATGGCTACACCTTC.

The CDR3 sequence: CASSVSWGRTYEQYF. The CDR3 bases are TGTGCCAGCAGCGTTAGTTGGGGGCGGACCTACGAGCAGTACTTC. This sequence joins TRBV9 and TRBJ2-7; a weak D match, TRBD1 (6 bases). The CDR3 extends over 15 amino acids. Trimming removed 2 bases at V and 2 bases at J, with 14 bases between. CDR1 is SGDLS, CDR2 YYNGEE, per germline.

The V gene is TRBV29-1, the J gene TRBJ2-1; D is ambiguous. The CDR3 length is 12 residues. Trimming removed 0 bases at V and 4 bases at J, with 4 bases between. Germline V gene sequence: CDR1 SQVTM, CDR2 ANQGSEA. CDR3 bases: TGCAGCGTTGAAGACGGTTACAATGAGCAGTTCTTC. Protein: CSVEDGYNEQFF.

The chain joins TRBV14 to TRBJ2-2, with a possible D match to TRBD1 (6 bases). The germline V gene has CDR1 SGHDN and CDR2 FVKESK. The CDR3 consists of 17 residues. V gave up 4 bases and J gave up 3 bases, with 18 bases separating them. CDR3 in amino acids: CASSRRMGADYTGELFF. CDR3 DNA: TGTGCCAGCAGCCGGAGGATGGGGGCTGATTACACCGGGGAGCTGTTTTTT. The full variable domain, its missing parts supplied by reference TRBV14 and TRBJ2-2, is EAGVTQFPSHSVIEKGQTVTLRCDPISGHDNLYWYRRVMGKEIKFLLHFVKESKQDESGMPNNRFLAERTGGTYSTLKVQPAELEDSGVYFCASSRRMGADYTGELFFGEGSRLTVL.

This chain joins TRBV15 and TRBJ2-1; TRBD1 agrees at 8 bases. V dropped 7 bases and J dropped 7; count of bases not matched to a gene: 9. The CDR3 runs to 14 residues. Germline values: CDR1 LNHNV, CDR2 YYDKDF (reference sequence). The CDR3 protein is CATIGTGGRNEQFF. Here the CDR3 DNA reads TGTGCCACCATCGGGACAGGTGGCCGGAATGAGCAGTTCTTC.